The 14 T cell receptor beta chains below all came from one sample that was sequenced in a study of shared clonotypes between healthy human individuals. Profiled with immunoSEQ multiplex PCR; TCRdb holds only in-frame clones, not every one. The table shows 500,000 to 650,000 clones, with around 80% occurring only once. The sequenced sample consisted of PBMCs. The receptors here all came from a woman aged 40 to 50 in good health. Some clones in this sample may be carry-over from other donors' samples.

Regarding this clone: Being one base from a much bigger clone, this may be a read error. The chain carries TRBV2 and TRBJ1-1; a possible D gene is TRBD1 (6 bases). V was trimmed by 8 bases and J by 3 bases, leaving 16 bases between them. Looked up from germline, CDR1 is SNHLY and CDR2 is FYNNEI. There are 14 residues in the CDR3. The CDR3 DNA sequence: TGTGCCAGCGGTGGGGGCCGGGGACACACTGAAGCTTTCTTT. Its protein is CASGGGRGHTEAFF.

The gene calls are TRBV7-2 and TRBJ2-5; D not resolved. Germline V gene sequence: CDR1 SGHTA, CDR2 FQGNSA. V was clipped by 1 base and J by 2 bases, with 14 bases between them. The CDR3 totals 16 residues. The CDR3, as DNA: TGTGCCAGCAGCTTAGTGGCGAGCTTCGGACAAGAGACCCAGTACTTC. Translation gives CASSLVASFGQETQYF.

V gene TRBV7-2 combines with J gene TRBJ1-1, with D perhaps matching TRBD1 (5 bases). Germline V lookup: CDR1 SGHTA, CDR2 FQGNSA. The length of the CDR3 is 14 residues. The germline V and J ends were trimmed by 5 bases and 0 bases, with 10 bases remaining between them. The CDR3 DNA follows: TGTGCCAGCAGCCCGCAGGGTATGAACACTGAAGCTTTCTTT. This sequence encodes CASSPQGMNTEAFF.

This sequence joins TRBV7-2 and TRBJ1-2; 7 nucleotides align to TRBD1. Unmatched junction bases numbered 5, after V lost 4 bases and J lost 6 bases. The CDR3 extends over 13 amino acids. From germline, CDR1 is SGHTA and CDR2 FQGNSA. CDR3 nucleotide sequence: TGTGCCAGCAGCTACAACAGGGGCCATGGCTACACCTTC. This codes for CASSYNRGHGYTF.

This clone was seen once. The V gene is TRBV7-8, the J gene TRBJ2-7, with 10 bases identical to TRBD2. Germline values: CDR1 SGHVS, CDR2 FQNEAQ. V was pared by 1 base and J by 1 base, with 13 bases of the junction left unmatched. There are 19 residues in the CDR3. The CDR3 nucleotides are TGTGCCAGCAGCTTAGGGCTAGCGGGAGTTTTCGGTAGGTCCTACGAGCAGTACTTC. Protein: CASSLGLAGVFGRSYEQYF.

J is TRBJ2-3 and V is TRBV2; possibly TRBD2 for D (5 bases). Looked up from germline, CDR1 is SNHLY and CDR2 is FYNNEI. With 7 bases removed from V and 6 bases from J, the gap between germline ends came to 14 bases. This CDR3 has 13 amino acids. The chain's CDR3 is CASNQDFLDTQYF. CDR3 bases: TGTGCCAGCAACCAGGACTTCCTGGATACGCAGTATTTT.

This chain connects TRBV7-9 to TRBJ2-1; no reliable D call. The V gene's germline CDR1 is SEHNR and CDR2 FQNEAQ (reference sequence). V was clipped by 5 bases and J by 2 bases, with 7 bases between them. The CDR3 is made up of 13 amino acids. CDR3 coding DNA: TGTGCCAGCAGCGACACCGCCTACAATGAGCAGTTCTTC. Protein product: CASSDTAYNEQFF.

This chain joins TRBV5-1 and TRBJ1-1, with 8 nucleotides matching TRBD1. CDR1 is SGHRS, CDR2 YFSETQ, per germline. The CDR3 length is 16 residues. Germline trimming cut 0 bases from V and 0 bases from J; bases unmatched to any gene: 4. CDR3 protein: CASSLDGTGMNTEAFF. CDR3 DNA sequence: TGCGCCAGCAGCTTGGACGGGACAGGAATGAACACTGAAGCTTTCTTT.

This clone is a singleton in its sample. This chain connects TRBV4-3 to TRBJ2-6; 9 bases agree with TRBD1. There are 18 residues in the CDR3. Germline V lookup: CDR1 LGHNA, CDR2 YSLEER. The V gene end was trimmed by 1 base and the J gene end by 5 bases; junction bases not matched to a gene: 9. The CDR3 reads CASSQGGQGGLWANVLTF. The CDR3 nucleotides read TGCGCCAGCAGCCAAGGGGGACAGGGTGGTCTCTGGGCCAACGTCCTGACTTTC.

The rearrangement uses TRBV28 and TRBJ2-4, with D perhaps matching TRBD1 (5 bases). The CDR3 spans 16 residues. CDR1 and CDR2 from the germline V gene are MDHEN and SYDVKM. Trimming cost V 2 bases and J 2 bases, with 13 bases left between them. The CDR3 DNA follows: TGTGCCAGCAGTTTACAGGGTGTGGTGTCCAAAAACATTCAGTACTTC. It is translated as CASSLQGVVSKNIQYF.

The chain is built from TRBV4-2 and TRBJ2-6, with D possibly being TRBD1 (6 bases). The CDR3 is made up of 21 amino acids. Looked up from germline, CDR1 is LGHNA and CDR2 is YNFKEQ. The germline V and J ends were trimmed by 0 bases and 5 bases, with 26 bases remaining between them. Here the CDR3 reads CASSQDVPQGRHLYWANVLTF. CDR3 DNA: TGTGCCAGCAGCCAAGATGTCCCACAGGGACGCCACTTGTACTGGGCCAACGTCCTGACTTTC.

This sequence joins TRBV19 and TRBJ1-2; D not resolved. With 5 bases removed from V and 2 bases from J, the gap between germline ends came to 9 bases. This CDR3 has 13 amino acids. The germline V gene has CDR1 LNHDA and CDR2 SQIVND (reference sequence). CDR3 region: CASSLRQNYGYTF. The CDR3 DNA reads as TGTGCCAGTAGTTTGCGTCAGAACTATGGCTACACCTTC.

This clone was counted ten times or more. The gene calls are TRBV6-5 and TRBJ1-6; D unresolved. Germline V lookup: CDR1 MNHEY, CDR2 SVGAGI. The CDR3 consists of 14 residues. V lost 6 bases, J lost 0 bases, and 6 bases lay in between. CDR3 sequence: CASSSGSYNSPLHF. CDR3 sequence (DNA): TGTGCCAGCAGCTCAGGCTCCTATAATTCACCCCTCCACTTT.

In DNA, the CDR3 is TGTGCCACCAGGCAGGCCAACTATGGCTACACCTTC. It yields the protein CATRQANYGYTF. The chain is built from TRBV15 and TRBJ1-2; D is ambiguous. V was pared by 6 bases and J by 2 bases, with 7 bases between. The CDR3 contains 12 residues. Germline V CDR1 and CDR2: LNHNV, YYDKDF (reference sequence).